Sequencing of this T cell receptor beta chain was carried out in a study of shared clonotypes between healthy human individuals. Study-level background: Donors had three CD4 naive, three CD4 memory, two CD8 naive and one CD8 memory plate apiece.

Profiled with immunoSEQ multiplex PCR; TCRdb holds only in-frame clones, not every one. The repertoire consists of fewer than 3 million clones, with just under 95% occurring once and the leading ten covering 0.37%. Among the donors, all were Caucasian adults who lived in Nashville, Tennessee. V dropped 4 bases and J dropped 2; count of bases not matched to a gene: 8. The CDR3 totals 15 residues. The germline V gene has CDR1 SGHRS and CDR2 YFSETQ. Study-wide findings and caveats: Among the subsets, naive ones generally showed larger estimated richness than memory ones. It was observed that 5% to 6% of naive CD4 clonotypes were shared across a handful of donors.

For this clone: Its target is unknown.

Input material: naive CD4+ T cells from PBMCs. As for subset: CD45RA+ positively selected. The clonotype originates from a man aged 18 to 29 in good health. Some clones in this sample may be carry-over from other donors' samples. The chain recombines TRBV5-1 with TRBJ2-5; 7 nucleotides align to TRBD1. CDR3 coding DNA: TGCGCCAGCAGCCCAATCCCGGGACAGCAAGAGACCCAGTACTTC. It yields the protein CASSPIPGQQETQYF.